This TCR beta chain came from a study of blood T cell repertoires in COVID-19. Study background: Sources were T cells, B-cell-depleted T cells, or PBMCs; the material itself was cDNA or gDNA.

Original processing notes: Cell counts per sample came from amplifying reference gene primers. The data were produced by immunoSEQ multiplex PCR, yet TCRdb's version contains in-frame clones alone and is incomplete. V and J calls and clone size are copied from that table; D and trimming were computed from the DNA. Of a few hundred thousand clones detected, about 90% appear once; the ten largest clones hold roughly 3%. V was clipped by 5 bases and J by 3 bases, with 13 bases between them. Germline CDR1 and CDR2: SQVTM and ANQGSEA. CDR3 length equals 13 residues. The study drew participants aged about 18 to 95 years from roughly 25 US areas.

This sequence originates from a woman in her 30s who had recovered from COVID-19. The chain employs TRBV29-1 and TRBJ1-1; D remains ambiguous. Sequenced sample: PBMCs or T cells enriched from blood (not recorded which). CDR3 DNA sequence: TGCAGCGTTTTTGCAGGCGCTCACACTGAAGCTTTCTTT. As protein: CSVFAGAHTEAFF.